This record looks at one TCR beta chain sequence and its context. The antigen is not known. PCR involved 60 Vbeta and 13 Jbeta primers. The table came from immunoSEQ multiplex PCR; TCRdb's copy has only in-frame clones and leaves some out. The sample records under 80,000 clones, over 70% being singletons. The source of the sample is a study of cytomegalovirus exposure and HLA in healthy donors. The study, taken as a whole, reports: Trimming of TCR beta V- and J-genes showed a link, identified in a later analysis, to a missense DCLRE1C variant.

V dropped 5 bases and J dropped 5; count of bases not matched to a gene: 15. Per germline, CDR1 SEHNR and CDR2 FQNEAQ (reference sequence). CDR3 length: 17 amino acids. V is TRBV7-9 and J is TRBJ2-5; 9 nucleotides line up with TRBD2. The clonotype originates from a woman aged 40 to 50 in good health and CMV-seronegative. Material for sequencing was PBMCs. The CDR3 loop reads CASSAGIAGGPRETQYF. In nucleotides, the CDR3 is TGTGCCAGCAGCGCAGGGATCGCGGGAGGGCCCAGGGAGACCCAGTACTTC.